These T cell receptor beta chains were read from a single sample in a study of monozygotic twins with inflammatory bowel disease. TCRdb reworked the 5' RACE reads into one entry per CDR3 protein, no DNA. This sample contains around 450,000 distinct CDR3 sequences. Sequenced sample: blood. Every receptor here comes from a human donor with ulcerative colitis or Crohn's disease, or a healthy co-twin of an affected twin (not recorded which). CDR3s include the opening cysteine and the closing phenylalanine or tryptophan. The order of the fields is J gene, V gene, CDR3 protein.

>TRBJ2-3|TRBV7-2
CASSLGGLDTDTQYF
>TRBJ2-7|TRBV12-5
CASGLVRPSGGESSYEQYF
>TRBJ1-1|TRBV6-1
CASSARQGSTEAFF
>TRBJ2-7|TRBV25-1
CASSEPGLNPYEQYF
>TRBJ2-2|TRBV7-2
CASSLALAGGPNTGELFF
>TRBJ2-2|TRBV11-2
CASTYLTGRYTGELFF
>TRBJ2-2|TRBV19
CASRGLDTGELFF
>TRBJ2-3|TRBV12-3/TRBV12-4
CASSSPRYTQYF
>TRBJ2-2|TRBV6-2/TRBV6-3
CASRRSTGGSTGELFF
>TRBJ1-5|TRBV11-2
CASSLSGLGQPQHF
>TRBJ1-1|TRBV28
CASSLWLGSTEAFF
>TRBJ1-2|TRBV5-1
CASSLTGQIDGYTF
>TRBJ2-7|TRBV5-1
CASSGDSSSSYEQYF
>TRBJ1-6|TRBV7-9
CASSLEGGLDSPLHF
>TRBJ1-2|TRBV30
CAWSVQANYGYTF
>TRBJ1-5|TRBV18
CASSPMDGNQPQHF
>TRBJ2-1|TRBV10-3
CAISESMGWRGGQDEQFF
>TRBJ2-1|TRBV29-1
CSVDWTDSYNEQFF
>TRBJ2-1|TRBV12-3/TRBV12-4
CASSPLGGKQFF
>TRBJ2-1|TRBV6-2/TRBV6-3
CASSYGLAGGIYNEQFF
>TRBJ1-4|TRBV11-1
CASSFDRGRRLGPNEKLFF
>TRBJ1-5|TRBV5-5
CASSLPGGDNQPQHF
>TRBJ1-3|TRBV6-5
CASSYGTGSENTIYF
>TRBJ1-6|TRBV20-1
CSARGGVLNSPLHF
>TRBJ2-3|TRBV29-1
CSIKPRITDTQYF
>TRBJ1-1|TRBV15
CATSRDQGPMNTEAFF
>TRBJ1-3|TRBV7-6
CASSSGTNSGNTIYF
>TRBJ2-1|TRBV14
CASSLIGTSGRESSYNEQFF
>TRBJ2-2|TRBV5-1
CASSSQGRDTGELFF
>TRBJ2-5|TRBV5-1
CASSLQGAVETQYF
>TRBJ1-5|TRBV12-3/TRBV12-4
CASSSELQGNNQPQHF
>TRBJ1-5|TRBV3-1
CASSQVHHQPQHF
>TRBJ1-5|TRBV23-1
CASSQSGAAVHQPQHF
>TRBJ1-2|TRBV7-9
CASSLVEGYTF
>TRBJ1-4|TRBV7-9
CASSLVSGGTNEKLFF
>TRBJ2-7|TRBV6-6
CASSPTVDEQYF
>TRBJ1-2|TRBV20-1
CSAQPTGTGDGYGYTF
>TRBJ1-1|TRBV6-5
CASSYTWTGLNTEAFF
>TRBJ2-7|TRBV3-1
CASSQKGEQYF
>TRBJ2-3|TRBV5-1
CASSYGGLQDTQYF